The present entry profiles one T cell receptor (beta chain) with its context. What it binds is not known. Germline V gene data show CDR1 as SNHLY and CDR2 as FYNNEI. The J segment lost 2 bases and the V segment lost 7 bases, leaving 4 bases of the junction unmatched. The CDR3 has 14 amino acids. The sample is drawn from a study of vaccination and CD4 T cells after COVID-19. Study-wide results and caveats: Spike mono-reactivity was found in 304 of 307 vaccine-specific clones from convalescent patients.

Cultured CD4+ T cell DNA underwent sequencing with the Oncomine TCR Beta short-read assay. TCRdb reprocessed the PCR reads via MiXCR and lists one record per CDR3 protein. The sample consists of roughly 15,000 distinct CDR3 sequences, 57% of them appearing once. Stated treatment: approximately nine-day PBMC culture with coronavirus spike peptide pools or control peptides (ViraFEST assay). This rearrangement joins TRBV2 to TRBJ1-3; 8 positions match TRBD1. The TCR was taken from a human donor who had recovered from COVID-19. The material sequenced was CD4+ T cells from blood, cultured in vitro. The CDR3 protein is CASKGQVAGNTIYF. CDR3 in DNA: TGTGCCAGCAAGGGACAGGTGGCTGGAAACACCATATATTTT.